A selection of T cell receptor beta chains follows, all from one sample in a study of CD8+ T cells in alopecia areata. Sequencing was performed with immunoSEQ multiplex PCR; in TCRdb, only in-frame clones are kept and a portion is missing. The repertoire consists of about 82,000 clones, with roughly half occurring once and the leading ten covering approximately 5.3%. The sequenced sample consisted of NKG2D-high CD8+ T cells sorted from blood. The receptors originated from a human donor with alopecia areata. Each CDR3 is given with its conserved first and last residue. The D gene is left open where the match is weak. For some rows the clone size is stated as once, few or many, or as a class when expanded; others skip it.

j_gene: TRBJ2-7
d_gene: NA
abundance: NA
v_gene: TRBV7-9
CDR3aa: CASSSSPPYEQYF
CDR3nt: TGTGCCAGCAGCTCCTCCCCCCCCTACGAGCAGTACTTC

j_gene: TRBJ2-1
d_gene: TRBD2
abundance: NA
v_gene: TRBV14
CDR3aa: CASSQETSGFYNEQFF
CDR3nt: TGTGCCAGCAGCCAAGAGACTAGCGGTTTCTACAATGAGCAGTTCTTC

j_gene: TRBJ1-1
d_gene: NA
abundance: NA
v_gene: TRBV30
CDR3aa: CALQRGLEAFF
CDR3nt: TGTGCCTTGCAGCGGGGACTCGAAGCTTTCTTT

j_gene: TRBJ2-7
d_gene: NA
abundance: NA
v_gene: TRBV27
CDR3aa: CASSSLIDEQYF
CDR3nt: TGTGCCAGCAGTTCACTAATTGACGAGCAGTACTTC

j_gene: TRBJ1-2
d_gene: NA
abundance: NA
v_gene: TRBV27
CDR3aa: CASSLTGYEGYTF
CDR3nt: TGTGCCAGCAGTTTGACAGGATATGAAGGCTACACCTTC

j_gene: TRBJ1-5
d_gene: NA
abundance: NA
v_gene: TRBV5-6
CDR3aa: CASSLSGNQPQHF
CDR3nt: TGTGCCAGCAGCTTGAGCGGCAATCAGCCCCAGCATTTT

j_gene: TRBJ2-7
d_gene: TRBD2
abundance: NA
v_gene: TRBV4-2
CDR3aa: CASSQQTSGSYEQYF
CDR3nt: TGTGCCAGCAGCCAGCAGACTAGCGGTTCCTACGAGCAGTACTTC

j_gene: TRBJ2-5
d_gene: TRBD2
abundance: NA
v_gene: TRBV29-1
CDR3aa: CSVRALAGGEETQYF
CDR3nt: TGCAGCGTGAGAGCACTAGCGGGGGGGGAAGAGACCCAGTACTTC

j_gene: TRBJ2-7
d_gene: TRBD2
abundance: few
v_gene: TRBV2
CDR3aa: CASNFSPGLAGGGEQYF
CDR3nt: TGTGCCAGCAACTTCTCTCCGGGACTAGCGGGAGGCGGCGAGCAGTACTTC

j_gene: TRBJ2-7
d_gene: TRBD2
abundance: NA
v_gene: TRBV30
CDR3aa: CAWSVGTSGYYEQYF
CDR3nt: TGTGCCTGGAGTGTTGGGACTAGCGGTTACTACGAGCAGTACTTC

j_gene: TRBJ2-5
d_gene: TRBD2
abundance: NA
v_gene: TRBV5-1
CDR3aa: CASGSGGQTQYF
CDR3nt: TGCGCCAGCGGTAGCGGGGGTCAGACCCAGTACTTC

j_gene: TRBJ2-1
d_gene: NA
abundance: NA
v_gene: TRBV5-4
CDR3aa: CASTEDSYNEQFF
CDR3nt: TGTGCCAGCACCGAGGACAGTTACAATGAGCAGTTCTTC

j_gene: TRBJ2-3
d_gene: NA
abundance: few
v_gene: TRBV7-8
CDR3aa: CASSLVGGASDTQYF
CDR3nt: TGTGCCAGCAGCTTAGTCGGAGGAGCCTCAGATACGCAGTATTTT

j_gene: TRBJ2-7
d_gene: NA
abundance: NA
v_gene: TRBV28
CDR3aa: CASSFFDSRYEQYF
CDR3nt: TGTGCCAGCAGTTTCTTCGACAGCCGCTACGAGCAGTACTTC

j_gene: TRBJ1-5
d_gene: NA
abundance: NA
v_gene: TRBV28
CDR3aa: CASSFVGGHQPQHF
CDR3nt: TGTGCCAGCAGTTTTGTAGGGGGGCATCAGCCCCAGCATTTT

j_gene: TRBJ1-2
d_gene: NA
abundance: NA
v_gene: TRBV13
CDR3aa: CASSSGVRGATWDGYTF
CDR3nt: TGTGCCAGCAGCTCGGGTGTAAGGGGGGCGACTTGGGATGGCTACACCTTC